The TCR beta chain under discussion was sequenced for a study of T cell repertoires in ileal Crohn's disease. Study-wide background: Less than 45% were active smokers at surgery; median disease duration was approximately 8.5 years. The MI sample came from the proximal margin of the surgical specimen.

Regarding the study as a whole: High-frequency clones were more common in sorted CD8 than CD4 cells. Clonality above 26.8% at surgery always came with endoscopic recurrence.

Here immunoSEQ multiplex PCR was the method, and the copy in TCRdb shows in-frame clones only, minus some. Of 5,700 or so clones listed, over 65% are singletons. For this clone: Its specificity is not known.

Time point meaning: proximal margin of the surgical specimen (macroscopically non-inflamed). This CDR3 has 17 amino acids. Trimming cost V 5 bases and J 2 bases; bases outside gene matches: 13. Germline V CDR1 and CDR2: SEHNR, FQNEAQ (reference sequence). Source material: ileal tissue. The sequence was collected from an adult with Crohn's disease. The chain recombines TRBV7-9 with TRBJ1-2; 8 bases line up with TRBD1. For the CDR3, the DNA is TGTGCCAGCAGCCGTGAAAGAGACAGGGGAGAGAACTATGGCTACACCTTC. Its protein product is CASSRERDRGENYGYTF.